The rows below give T cell receptor beta chains drawn from one sample of a study of early T cells in non-severe SARS-CoV-2 infection. A single record per CDR3 protein comes from TCRdb applying MiXCR to the 5' RACE reads. The profile shows more than 20,000 distinct CDR3 sequences, 4% to 4.5% of them singletons. Sample: whole blood. The receptors were sampled from an adult who was a healthcare worker with PCR-confirmed SARS-CoV-2 infection or an uninfected control (not recorded which). The CDR3 runs from the conserved cysteine through the conserved F or W. Clone size is stated in some rows and not others, as once, few, many or a class when expanded.

clone size: many
J gene: TRBJ2-1
V gene: TRBV5-4
CDR3 length: 13
CDR3 protein: CASSSGLRNEQFF

clone size: many
J gene: TRBJ2-7
V gene: TRBV2
CDR3 length: 12
CDR3 protein: CASTVDGYEQYF

clone size: many
J gene: TRBJ2-1
V gene: TRBV2
CDR3 length: 17
CDR3 protein: CASSDEPTSGGHNEQFF

clone size: many
J gene: TRBJ2-1
V gene: TRBV2
CDR3 length: 14
CDR3 protein: CASSEEGTGHEQFF

clone size: .
J gene: TRBJ1-5
V gene: TRBV4-3
CDR3 length: 15
CDR3 protein: CASSQDRASNQPQHF

clone size: many
J gene: TRBJ2-1
V gene: TRBV5-1
CDR3 length: 20
CDR3 protein: CASSLVAGGGLAGSYNEQFF

clone size: many
J gene: TRBJ2-7
V gene: TRBV6-1
CDR3 length: 14
CDR3 protein: CASSDRGSPYEQYF

clone size: few
J gene: TRBJ2-3
V gene: TRBV3-1
CDR3 length: 13
CDR3 protein: CASSQYRVDTQYF

clone size: many
J gene: TRBJ2-7
V gene: TRBV2
CDR3 length: 14
CDR3 protein: CASRHRGNPYEQYF

clone size: .
J gene: TRBJ2-6
V gene: TRBV7-3
CDR3 length: 17
CDR3 protein: CASSLWVKGTGANVLTF

clone size: many
J gene: TRBJ2-7
V gene: TRBV28
CDR3 length: 13
CDR3 protein: CASSLPSGTGEYF

clone size: many
J gene: TRBJ2-1
V gene: TRBV24-1
CDR3 length: 14
CDR3 protein: CATRGLAGGNEQFF

clone size: many
J gene: TRBJ2-1
V gene: TRBV7-2
CDR3 length: 12
CDR3 protein: CASSSGYNEQFF

clone size: many
J gene: TRBJ2-7
V gene: TRBV7-6
CDR3 length: 15
CDR3 protein: CASSLFQGDSYEQYF

clone size: many
J gene: TRBJ2-1
V gene: TRBV6-6
CDR3 length: 14
CDR3 protein: CASSPRTPSGEQFF

clone size: few
J gene: TRBJ2-1
V gene: TRBV28
CDR3 length: 15
CDR3 protein: CASTPRGDHYNEQFF

clone size: .
J gene: TRBJ1-1
V gene: TRBV9
CDR3 length: 14
CDR3 protein: CASSPDREGTEAFF

clone size: many
J gene: TRBJ2-7
V gene: TRBV7-2
CDR3 length: 15
CDR3 protein: CASSLASGATYEQYF

clone size: many
J gene: TRBJ2-7
V gene: TRBV6-1
CDR3 length: 13
CDR3 protein: CASRLGQPYEQYF

clone size: many
J gene: TRBJ1-2
V gene: TRBV7-9
CDR3 length: 13
CDR3 protein: CASSHRQEYGYTF

clone size: many
J gene: TRBJ2-2
V gene: TRBV20-1
CDR3 length: 15
CDR3 protein: CSARDRQVNTGELFF

clone size: many
J gene: TRBJ2-2
V gene: TRBV18
CDR3 length: 15
CDR3 protein: CASSRGQVNTGELFF

clone size: many
J gene: TRBJ1-1
V gene: TRBV27
CDR3 length: 14
CDR3 protein: CASSLTGFSTEAFF

clone size: many
J gene: TRBJ2-5
V gene: TRBV6-1
CDR3 length: 11
CDR3 protein: CASSEEETQYF

clone size: many
J gene: TRBJ2-5
V gene: TRBV2
CDR3 length: 15
CDR3 protein: CASSPRTSGGMAQYF

clone size: medium-sized
J gene: TRBJ2-4
V gene: TRBV28
CDR3 length: 11
CDR3 protein: CASSQENIQYF

clone size: many
J gene: TRBJ2-5
V gene: TRBV7-3
CDR3 length: 17
CDR3 protein: CASSPNKLAGDKETQYF

clone size: many
J gene: TRBJ2-2
V gene: TRBV9
CDR3 length: 16
CDR3 protein: CASMPTSGGATGELFF

clone size: many
J gene: TRBJ1-3
V gene: TRBV5-1
CDR3 length: 14
CDR3 protein: CASSLDFSGNTIYF

clone size: many
J gene: TRBJ2-5
V gene: TRBV20-1
CDR3 length: 13
CDR3 protein: CSARRGAQETQYF

clone size: many
J gene: TRBJ1-1
V gene: TRBV29-1
CDR3 length: 12
CDR3 protein: CSAAGFTTEAFF